This TCR beta chain was profiled in a study of blood T cells in healthy people across ages. The overall study: About one barcoded beta molecule was captured per two T cells (by template switching).

PCR was performed a second time for 7 to 11 cycles using a sample-barcoded 5' primer and a J-beta primer mix. TCRdb independently ran MiXCR on the 5' RACE reads; one entry per CDR3 protein. The sample lists approximately 940,000 distinct CDR3 sequences; around 49% were seen once. Whole-study results and caveats: Unknown donor CMV status possibly confounded expanded clonotype changes. Per million T cells, TCR beta diversity dropped about linearly as age rose.

CDR1 is MDHEN, CDR2 SYDVKM, per germline. This CDR3 spans 12 amino acids. With 6 bases removed from V and 5 bases from J, the gap between germline ends came to 8 bases. This clonotype was observed a few times. Antigen specificity is unknown. Healthy individuals of Caucasian origin from Russia, aged about 6 to 90, served as donors. Sequencing used blood. The sequence derives from a man aged 25 to 45 in good health. This chain joins TRBV28 and TRBJ2-1; weak D call: TRBD2 (5 bases). CDR3 region: CASSRLNNEQFF. CDR3 nucleotides: TGTGCCAGCAGCCGACTAAACAATGAGCAGTTCTTC.